The entry that follows covers one T cell receptor (beta chain) sequence. The sample comes from a study of blood T cell repertoires in COVID-19. On the study more broadly: There were acute and convalescent COVID-19 samples, and they came from the United States, Italy and Spain.

In the original processing: Reference gene primer amplification in the assay estimated nucleated cell counts. Generated by immunoSEQ multiplex PCR, the TCRdb table keeps only in-frame clones and is missing some. D and trimming were read from the DNA, whereas the V and J calls and clone size are those reported in that table. The data contain 55,000 to 90,000 clones, approximately 92% of them singletons. This receptor was identified in a human donor with active COVID-19. The donor label of this sample is uncertain. Sequencing was carried out using peripheral blood.

The CDR3 region has the DNA TGTGCCAGCAGCCAATCGAGGGGACAATCTAACTATGGCTACACCTTC. This encodes CASSQSRGQSNYGYTF. The V call is TRBV7-9, the J call TRBJ1-2; weak D call: TRBD1 (6 bases). Germline V gives CDR1 SEHNR, CDR2 FQNEAQ (reference sequence). Trimming shortened V by 5 bases and J by 0 bases, and 16 bases separated the two germline ends. This CDR3 comprises 16 residues.